These 9 T cell receptor beta chains came from one sample sequenced in a study of control samples from healthy donors and cancer patients. Repertoires were generated with immunoSEQ multiplex PCR, while TCRdb's copy carries only in-frame clones and drops some. The data show 100,000 to 150,000 clones, roughly nine tenths seen once. The sequenced sample was blood. The receptors were gathered from a man aged 50 or older in good health.

Worth noting for this clone: Other DNA sequences from this sample encode an identical CDR3 as well. V gene TRBV4-1 combines with J gene TRBJ1-1; 9 nucleotides line up with TRBD1. Germline V CDR1 and CDR2: MGHRA, YSYEKL. Unmatched junction bases numbered 1, after V lost 3 bases and J lost 2 bases. The CDR3 is 14 residues long. The DNA of the CDR3 is TGCGCCAGCAGCCAGGGACAGGGAAACACTGAAGCTTTCTTT. It codes for CASSQGQGNTEAFF.

The rearrangement links TRBV7-2 to TRBJ1-1, with a tentative D call TRBD1 (6 bases). This CDR3 spans 13 amino acids. The V and J ends lost 5 bases and 7 bases respectively, with 14 bases between them. Germline lookup yields CDR1 SGHTA and CDR2 FQGNSA. CDR3 sequence reads: CASSTDRGNEAFF. CDR3 nucleotides: TGTGCCAGCAGCACGGACAGAGGCAATGAAGCTTTCTTT.

Points on this clone: Other DNA variants within this sample encode the same CDR3. The rearrangement uses TRBV6-5 and TRBJ1-1, with TRBD1 as a possible D gene (6 bases). Germline assignment: CDR1 MNHEY and CDR2 SVGAGI. The ends were cut back, 0 bases at V and 0 bases at J, with 8 bases in the middle. The CDR3 spans 15 residues. The CDR3 region has the DNA TGTGCCAGCAGTTACTCAGGACAGCTGAACACTGAAGCTTTCTTT. This encodes CASSYSGQLNTEAFF.

The rearrangement joins TRBV5-1 to TRBJ1-3; TRBD1 aligns across 9 bases. V trimming: 0 bases; J trimming: 0 bases; junction bases outside the gene matches: 4. There are 17 residues in the CDR3. Per germline, CDR1 SGHRS and CDR2 YFSETQ. CDR3 in amino acids: CASSLATGGFSGNTIYF. The CDR3 DNA sequence: TGCGCCAGCAGCTTGGCCACAGGGGGCTTCTCTGGAAACACCATATATTTT.

This clone was detected only a few times. V usage is TRBV15 and J usage is TRBJ1-2, with a weak D call TRBD1 (5 bases). From germline, CDR1 is LNHNV and CDR2 YYDKDF (reference sequence). V dropped 5 bases and J dropped 5 bases, with 18 bases sitting between them. The CDR3 length is 15 residues. CDR3 in DNA: TGTGCCACCAGCTCACGGTCTTGGGACTTGTATGGCTACACCTTC. Its translation: CATSSRSWDLYGYTF.

The V call is TRBV6-5, the J call TRBJ1-5; 7 nucleotides align to TRBD1. This CDR3 region has 13 residues. The germline V gene has CDR1 MNHEY and CDR2 SVGAGI. V shed 7 bases, J shed 3 bases, and the junction held 3 bases outside the gene matches. The CDR3 sequence: CASKTGTNQPQHF. The CDR3 DNA reads as TGTGCCAGCAAGACAGGGACCAATCAGCCCCAGCATTTT.

The chain joins TRBV25-1 to TRBJ2-3; no clear D gene. The CDR3 has 15 residues. Trimming took off 2 bases at V and 4 bases at J, with 13 bases between the two ends. Germline V gene data show CDR1 as MGHDK and CDR2 as SYGVNS. This chain's CDR3 is CASSETEEGPDTQYF. The CDR3 DNA reads TGTGCCAGCAGTGAAACTGAGGAAGGCCCAGATACGCAGTATTTT.

This sequence joins TRBV10-3 and TRBJ1-2; D call uncertain. CDR1 is ENHRY, CDR2 SYGVKD, per germline. This CDR3 is built from 14 residues. The V end lost 4 bases, the J end lost 1 base, and 10 bases lay between the germline ends. The CDR3, as DNA: TGTGCCATCAGTGTACCGACTGTTAACTATGGCTACACCTTC. Encoded protein: CAISVPTVNYGYTF.

The V and J genes are TRBV7-2 and TRBJ1-1, with D uncertain. Germline CDR1 SGHTA, CDR2 FQGNSA. The CDR3 covers 14 residues. V lost 1 base, J lost 0 bases, and 6 bases lay in between. Here the CDR3 reads CASSLVVVNTEAFF. For the CDR3, the DNA is TGTGCCAGCAGCTTAGTGGTAGTGAACACTGAAGCTTTCTTT. The entire variable domain, with the rest obtained from reference TRBV7-2 and TRBJ1-1, is as follows: GAGVSQSPSNKVTEKGKDVELRCDPISGHTALYWYRQSLGQGLEFLIYFQGNSAPDKSGLPSDRFSAERTGGSVSTLTIQRTQQEDSAVYLCASSLVVVNTEAFFGQGTRLTVV.